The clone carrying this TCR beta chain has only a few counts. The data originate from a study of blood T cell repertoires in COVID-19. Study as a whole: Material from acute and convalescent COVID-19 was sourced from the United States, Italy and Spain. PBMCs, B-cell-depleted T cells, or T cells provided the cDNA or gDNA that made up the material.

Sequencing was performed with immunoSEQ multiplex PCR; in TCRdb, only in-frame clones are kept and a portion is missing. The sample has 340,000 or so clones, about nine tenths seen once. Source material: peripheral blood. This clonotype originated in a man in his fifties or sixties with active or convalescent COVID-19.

CDR3 DNA: TGTGCCAGCAGCCAACGCGGTGGCTACACCTTC. Translation: CASSQRGGYTF. This chain joins TRBV3-1 (or the pseudogene TRBV3-2) and TRBJ1-2; D unclear. Germline V CDR1 and CDR2: LGHDT, YNNKEL (reference sequence). V was pared by 2 bases and J by 7 bases, with 5 bases between. This CDR3 is built from 11 residues.